This is a list of T cell receptor beta chains from one sample in a study of T-cell reconstitution after alpha-beta-depleted transplantation in children. TCRdb used MiXCR to reprocess the PCR reads, holding one entry per CDR3 protein. The data show 200,000 to 250,000 distinct CDR3 sequences, around 13% seen once. Sequenced here: PBMCs from the stem cell graft donor, sampled from the stem cell graft. These receptor sequences come from a human donor who donated a stem cell graft to a child with acute lymphoblastic leukemia. The CDR3 runs from the conserved cysteine through the conserved F or W. D genes are given only for firm matches. For some rows the clone size is stated as once, few or many, or as a class when expanded; others skip it.

D: .
J: TRBJ2-7
V: TRBV6-2/TRBV6-3
size: many
CDR3: CASSHPTPAEQYF
DNA: TGTGCCAGCAGTCACCCTACCCCGGCCGAGCAGTACTTC

D: .
J: TRBJ2-1
V: TRBV20-1
size: many
CDR3: CSALTQGLRKQFF
DNA: TGCAGTGCTCTAACCCAGGGTCTTAGAAAGCAGTTCTTC

D: TRBD1
J: TRBJ2-5
V: TRBV5-1
size: .
CDR3: CASTPGQGHVETQYF
DNA: TGCGCCAGCACGCCCGGACAGGGACATGTAGAGACCCAGTACTTC

D: .
J: TRBJ2-7
V: TRBV11-1
size: .
CDR3: CASTNSGGGGEQYF
DNA: TGTGCCAGCACCAATTCGGGAGGGGGCGGCGAGCAGTACTTC

D: .
J: TRBJ2-7
V: TRBV15
size: many
CDR3: CATSRGHGVEQYF
DNA: TGTGCCACCAGCAGGGGCCATGGGGTTGAGCAGTACTTC

D: .
J: TRBJ2-5
V: TRBV5-6
size: many
CDR3: CASSSSDRQETQYF
DNA: TGTGCCAGCAGTTCCTCCGACAGGCAAGAGACCCAGTACTTC

D: TRBD1
J: TRBJ1-2
V: TRBV10-3
size: .
CDR3: CAILELDRGTNYGYTF
DNA: TGTGCCATCCTAGAGCTAGACAGGGGAACAAACTATGGCTACACCTTC

D: .
J: TRBJ2-1
V: TRBV15
size: .
CDR3: CATSRVSVSYNEQFF
DNA: TGTGCCACCAGCAGAGTATCAGTCTCCTACAATGAGCAGTTCTTC

D: TRBD1
J: TRBJ2-2
V: TRBV12-3/TRBV12-4
size: .
CDR3: CASSQDRSWVGTGELFF
DNA: TGTGCCAGCAGCCAGGACAGGTCCTGGGTCGGCACCGGGGAGCTGTTTTTT

D: .
J: TRBJ1-5
V: TRBV7-2
size: many
CDR3: CASSSSTVNQPQHF
DNA: TGTGCCAGCAGCTCCTCGACGGTCAATCAGCCCCAGCATTTT

D: .
J: TRBJ1-2
V: TRBV12-3/TRBV12-4
size: many
CDR3: CASSLQSYGYTF
DNA: TGTGCCAGCAGTTTACAGTCCTATGGCTACACCTTC

D: .
J: TRBJ2-7
V: TRBV6-5
size: few
CDR3: CASSYSAEVSYEQYF
DNA: TGTGCCAGCAGTTACTCGGCGGAGGTATCCTACGAGCAGTACTTC

D: .
J: TRBJ2-1
V: TRBV20-1
size: many
CDR3: CSARPQPGGAYNEQFF
DNA: TGCAGTGCTAGACCCCAACCGGGGGGCGCCTACAATGAGCAGTTCTTC

D: .
J: TRBJ2-1
V: TRBV19
size: many
CDR3: CASKTYNEQFF
DNA: TGTGCCAGTAAGACTTACAATGAGCAGTTCTTC

D: .
J: TRBJ1-4
V: TRBV2
size: many
CDR3: CASSEGSATNEKLFF
DNA: TGTGCCAGCAGTGAGGGTTCTGCAACTAATGAAAAACTGTTTTTT

D: TRBD1
J: TRBJ2-7
V: TRBV27
size: few
CDR3: CASSLTPDRVSHEQYF
DNA: TGTGCCAGCAGTTTAACCCCGGACAGGGTGTCCCACGAGCAGTACTTC

D: .
J: TRBJ1-1
V: TRBV7-2
size: many
CDR3: CASSNILTEPTEAFF
DNA: TGTGCCAGCAGCAACATTCTCACCGAGCCCACTGAAGCTTTCTTT

D: .
J: TRBJ1-1
V: TRBV18
size: many
CDR3: CASSPQGLNTEAFF
DNA: TGTGCCAGCTCACCACAGGGATTGAACACTGAAGCTTTCTTT

D: TRBD1
J: TRBJ2-7
V: TRBV11-2
size: .
CDR3: CASSGRQGRYEQYF
DNA: TGTGCCAGCAGCGGGAGACAGGGACGCTACGAGCAGTACTTC

D: TRBD2
J: TRBJ2-5
V: TRBV7-9
size: many
CDR3: CASSLRLAGGETQYF
DNA: TGTGCCAGCAGCCTCCGACTAGCGGGAGGGGAGACCCAGTACTTC

D: .
J: TRBJ1-3
V: TRBV29-1
size: many
CDR3: CSVEDGTVSGNTIYF
DNA: TGCAGCGTTGAGGACGGGACGGTCTCTGGAAACACCATATATTTT